The 14 T cell receptor beta chains below were found in one sample sequenced in a study of cytomegalovirus exposure and HLA in healthy donors. The PCR was carried out with 60 Vbeta primers and 13 Jbeta primers. Data came from immunoSEQ multiplex PCR; TCRdb stores just in-frame clones and leaves some out. The table shows 85,000 to 95,000 clones, with 60% to 85% occurring only once. Sequenced material: PBMCs. These receptors were collected from a man younger than 40 in good health and CMV-seropositive.

This sequence joins TRBV18 and TRBJ2-1; perhaps TRBD1 as D (5 bases). Germline V gene data show CDR1 as KGHSH and CDR2 as LQKENI. This CDR3 is built from 16 residues. The V and J ends lost 2 bases and 9 bases respectively, with 20 bases between them. The CDR3: CASSPVAQGLSREQFF. The DNA for the CDR3 is TGTGCCAGCTCACCAGTTGCGCAGGGCCTATCGCGTGAGCAGTTCTTC.

This clone was seen more than once but under ten times. The chain combines TRBV7-2 with TRBJ1-5; D is undetermined. Between the trimmed V and J ends, which lost 5 bases and 3 bases, there was a span of 8 bases. From germline, CDR1 is SGHTA and CDR2 FQGNSA. This CDR3 is 13 amino acids long. The CDR3 reads CASSPNFNQPQHF. The CDR3 coding sequence is TGTGCCAGCAGCCCGAACTTCAATCAGCCCCAGCATTTT.

CDR3 DNA sequence: TGTGCCCTTAGCGGGAGGTCCAGGGGGGAGCTGTTTTTT. This codes for CALSGRSRGELFF. The chain recombines TRBV30 with TRBJ2-2; the match to TRBD2 covers 10 bases. Germline CDR1 and CDR2: GTSNPN and SVGIG (reference sequence). This CDR3 has 13 residues. Trimming cost V 8 bases and J 8 bases; bases outside gene matches: 8.

The CDR3 spells CASSLLGQANTEAFF. The CDR3 DNA sequence: TGTGCCAGCAGCCTCCTAGGACAGGCTAACACTGAAGCTTTCTTT. This chain joins TRBV7-3 and TRBJ1-1; 7 nucleotides match TRBD1. J lost 2 bases, V lost 5 bases, and 8 bases had no gene match. The CDR3 runs to 15 residues. From germline, CDR1 is SGHTA and CDR2 FQGTGA.

The chain is built from TRBV15 and TRBJ1-5, with TRBD1 as a possible D gene (5 bases). The CDR3 runs 16 residues. V was shortened by 0 bases and J by 4 bases, with 13 bases between the two germline ends. The germline V gene encodes CDR1 LNHNV and CDR2 YYDKDF (reference sequence). CDR3 region: CATSRDLAGVNQPQHF. CDR3 sequence (DNA): TGTGCCACCAGCAGAGATTTGGCGGGGGTGAATCAGCCCCAGCATTTT.

This clone was observed once. V and J are TRBV7-2 and TRBJ2-5; 8 bases map to TRBD2. Germline values: CDR1 SGHTA, CDR2 FQGNSA. The ends lost 2 bases at V and 2 bases at J; junction bases unmatched: 10. The CDR3 consists of 17 residues. The CDR3 is CASSLRLAGLGQETQYF. The CDR3 DNA sequence: TGTGCCAGCAGCTTAAGGTTAGCGGGATTGGGGCAAGAGACCCAGTACTTC.

CDR3 sequence reads: CASSRGQDNEQFF. DNA for the CDR3: TGTGCCAGCAGTAGGGGACAGGACAATGAGCAGTTCTTC. The chain combines TRBV6-5 with TRBJ2-1; the match to TRBD1 covers 8 bases. The germline V gene has CDR1 MNHEY and CDR2 SVGAGI. V gave up 5 bases and J gave up 5 bases; unmatched junction bases: 2. The CDR3 consists of 13 residues.

The sample holds one count of this clone. The chain links TRBV15 to TRBJ1-2; D not certain. The CDR3 loop spans 13 amino acids. Germline lookup yields CDR1 LNHNV and CDR2 YYDKDF (reference sequence). The germline V and J ends were trimmed by 8 bases and 5 bases, with 15 bases remaining between them. Here the CDR3 DNA reads TGTGCCACCCGCTCAGGTGGTCATTATGGCTACACCTTC. This gives the protein CATRSGGHYGYTF.

CDR3 loop: CASSILPNYNEQFF. The CDR3 coding sequence is TGTGCCAGTAGTATACTACCGAACTACAATGAGCAGTTCTTC. V usage is TRBV19 and J usage is TRBJ2-1; no reliable D call. This CDR3 has 14 residues. V lost 2 bases, J lost 3 bases, and 8 bases lay in between. Per germline, CDR1 LNHDA and CDR2 SQIVND (reference sequence).

The genes are TRBV5-8 and TRBJ2-7, with no clear D. V was shortened by 6 bases and J by 4 bases, with 11 bases between the two germline ends. The CDR3 runs 12 residues. CDR1 SGHTS and CDR2 YDEGEE come from the germline V gene. Written as DNA, the CDR3 is TGTGCCAGCAAGAACCTATTGTACGAGCAGTACTTC. Its protein is CASKNLLYEQYF.

The chain employs TRBV7-3 and TRBJ1-5, with unresolved D. Trimming stripped 5 bases from V and 7 bases from J, with 12 bases between. The CDR3 consists of 13 residues. Germline V gene data show CDR1 as SGHTA and CDR2 as FQGTGA. CDR3 protein: CASSLDGGQPQHF. The CDR3 bases are TGTGCCAGCAGCCTGGACGGAGGGCAGCCCCAGCATTTT.

This chain joins TRBV2 and TRBJ2-3; TRBD2 matches at 9 bases. Looked up from germline, CDR1 is SNHLY and CDR2 is FYNNEI. The CDR3 sequence is 15 residues long. V shed 7 bases, J shed 0 bases, and the junction held 5 bases outside the gene matches. The CDR3 DNA is TGTGCCAGCAAACGAGCGGGGGGTAGCACAGATACGCAGTATTTT. This sequence encodes CASKRAGGSTDTQYF.

This rearrangement joins TRBV11-3 to TRBJ2-1; 12 nucleotides align to TRBD2. Germline V gives CDR1 SGHNT, CDR2 YENEEA. The CDR3 loop spans 15 amino acids. The V segment lost 2 bases and the J segment 9 bases; nucleotides outside the gene matches: 5. The CDR3 is CASSLLAGGPGEQFF. In nucleotides, the CDR3 is TGTGCCAGCAGCTTACTAGCGGGAGGGCCGGGTGAGCAGTTCTTC.

The V and J genes are TRBV19 and TRBJ2-1; maybe TRBD2 (6 bases). The CDR3 spans 15 residues. Germline V lookup: CDR1 LNHDA, CDR2 SQIVND (reference sequence). With 1 base removed from V and 5 bases from J, the gap between germline ends came to 12 bases. CDR3 bases: TGTGCCAGTAGTATAGGAGCGGGTCGGAACAATGAGCAGTTCTTC. Translated, it gives CASSIGAGRNNEQFF.